Listed here is a single T cell receptor (beta chain). The sample is drawn from a study of T-cell memory formation after mild COVID-19. The CDR3 is 13 residues long. Germline V lookup: CDR1 SGHVS, CDR2 FQNEAQ. V shed 8 bases and J shed 5 bases, with 15 bases lying between them. MiXCR was run by TCRdb on the 5' RACE reads, yielding one entry per CDR3 protein. In the table there are about 49,000 distinct CDR3 sequences, 27% of which are singletons. The gene calls are TRBV7-8 and TRBJ2-5; no definite D call. What was sequenced was PBMCs or a T cell subset sorted from them (not recorded which). The TCR was taken from a man aged 18 to 29 who had mild COVID-19 (a few samples of this study predate the infection). Cell type and time point are not known. For the CDR3, the DNA is TGTGCCAGCGATTCGGGCCTCCGGGAGACCCAGTACTTC. Its protein product is CASDSGLRETQYF.